The clone carrying this T cell receptor beta chain showed up just a few times. The antigen is unknown. The sample comes from a study of T cells in Graves' hyperthyroidism and ophthalmopathy. General observations from the study: Most clonotypes that expanded in the thyroid above 0.001 also showed up in blood.

TCR beta CDR3 regions were amplified from RNA transcripts. TCR CDR3 regions were first amplified by RT-PCR with HTBI primers. TCRdb fed the multiplex PCR reads into MiXCR, producing one record per CDR3 protein. The sample holds over 450,000 distinct CDR3 sequences, roughly 17% seen once. This CDR3 contains 15 residues. Germline-derived CDR1 and CDR2 are MNHEY and SVGEGT. Unmatched junction bases numbered 6, after V lost 5 bases and J lost 4 bases. V usage is TRBV6-2 or TRBV6-3 and J usage is TRBJ2-1, with 9 bases identical to TRBD2. The specimen sequenced was blood. The receptor comes from a woman between 18 and 30 years old with Graves' ophthalmopathy. The CDR3 is CASSRSSGGYNEQFF. CDR3 in DNA: TGTGCCAGCAGTAGGAGTAGCGGGGGTTACAATGAGCAGTTCTTC.